The 13 T cell receptor beta chains in this list originate from one sample, sequenced in a study of Ad26.COV2.S vaccination and SARS-CoV-2 variants. Noted treatment: roughly 20 received Ad26.COV2.S at low or high dose, single or two shots; about 5 received placebo; per-sample allocation not given. Collection of samples fell on day 63 after the first vaccine or placebo injection. Clones were sequenced by immunoSEQ multiplex PCR, and TCRdb holds only the in-frame ones, with some missing. Among about 680,000 clones listed, roughly 90% were seen once. Source: peripheral blood, taken in a trial of Ad26.COV2.S vaccine versus placebo. The receptors originated from a person between 18 and 59 years old who received the Ad26.COV2.S COVID-19 vaccine or a placebo.

The chain carries TRBV18 and TRBJ1-1; tentatively, D is TRBD1 (5 bases). The CDR3 runs to 14 residues. The germline V gene has CDR1 KGHSH and CDR2 LQKENI. V shed 3 bases and J shed 4 bases, with 12 bases lying between them. The CDR3 sequence is CASSPGLGLTEAFF. The CDR3 DNA follows: TGTGCCAGCTCACCGGGGCTAGGGCTCACTGAAGCTTTCTTT.

This clone has a handful of counts. This CDR3 reads CAIMNRVDTEAFF. CDR3 nucleotide sequence: TGTGCCATCATGAACCGAGTGGACACTGAAGCTTTCTTT. J is TRBJ1-1 and V is TRBV10-3, with D unclear. Per the germline V gene, CDR1 is ENHRY and CDR2 is SYGVKD. The ends were cut back, 7 bases at V and 3 bases at J, with 12 bases in the middle. The CDR3 sequence is 13 residues long.

The chain links TRBV30 to TRBJ1-6; a possible D gene is TRBD1 (5 bases). The germline gives CDR1 GTSNPN, CDR2 SVGIG (reference sequence). Trimming left V 4 bases short and J 2 bases short, with 9 bases between. CDR3 length equals 14 residues. CDR3 DNA sequence: TGTGCCTGGACCCAGGACACCTATAATTCACCCCTCCACTTT. Amino acids: CAWTQDTYNSPLHF.

The chain combines TRBV19 with TRBJ1-5; 10 bases agree with TRBD1. CDR1 LNHDA and CDR2 SQIVND come from the germline V gene (reference sequence). This CDR3 is 15 amino acids long. V shed 6 bases, J shed 4 bases, and the junction held 6 bases outside the gene matches. CDR3 in amino acids: CASRADRGGNQPQHF. CDR3 nucleotide sequence: TGTGCCAGTAGGGCGGACAGGGGGGGAAATCAGCCCCAGCATTTT.

The chain uses TRBV30 and TRBJ1-4; D remains ambiguous. This CDR3 comprises 15 residues. V was pared by 2 bases and J by 0 bases, with 10 bases between. CDR1 is GTSNPN, CDR2 SVGIG, per germline (reference sequence). The CDR3 spells CAWSSNFATNEKLFF. CDR3 DNA: TGTGCCTGGAGTTCCAACTTTGCAACTAATGAAAAACTGTTTTTT.

This clone was recorded once. This chain uses TRBV20-1 with TRBJ2-5; the D is unclear. This CDR3 is 11 amino acids long. Germline V gene sequence: CDR1 DFQATT, CDR2 SNEGSKA (reference sequence). The V end was cut by 6 bases, the J end by 2 bases, with 7 bases between. The CDR3 sequence is CSAPGQETQYF. CDR3 DNA sequence: TGCAGTGCCCCAGGTCAAGAGACCCAGTACTTC.

The J gene is TRBJ1-2, the V gene TRBV10-3; D not resolved. CDR3 length: 16 residues. Trimming took 0 bases from V and 1 from J, leaving 12 bases between them. Germline CDR1 and CDR2: ENHRY and SYGVKD. The CDR3 protein is CAISESETLLNYGYTF. The CDR3 nucleotides read TGTGCCATCAGTGAGTCGGAGACCCTCCTTAACTATGGCTACACCTTC.

The rearrangement links TRBV4-3 to TRBJ1-6; no definite D call. The CDR3 has 14 residues. Germline V gene data show CDR1 as LGHNA and CDR2 as YSLEER. Trimming removed 0 bases at V and 8 bases at J, with 8 bases between. The DNA of the CDR3 is TGCGCCAGCAGCCAAGATCTAGGGTATTCACCCCTCCACTTT. It yields the protein CASSQDLGYSPLHF.

The chain carries TRBV27 and TRBJ1-1; D uncertain. The CDR3 covers 9 residues. Trimming pared 6 bases from V and 6 bases from J, leaving 2 bases between. Per germline, CDR1 MNHEY and CDR2 SMNVEV (reference sequence). The CDR3 DNA sequence: TGTGCCAGCAGGCCTGAAGCTTTCTTT. Translating gives CASRPEAFF.

The gene calls are TRBV29-1 and TRBJ1-4; D call uncertain. Germline V gene lookup returns CDR1 SQVTM and CDR2 ANQGSEA. Trimming removed 4 bases at V and 0 bases at J, with 6 bases between. The CDR3 consists of 13 residues. The CDR3 DNA reads TGCAGCGTTGTTGGAGCAACTAATGAAAAACTGTTTTTT. Its protein product is CSVVGATNEKLFF.

The V gene is TRBV7-6, the J gene TRBJ2-2; D ambiguous. This CDR3 has 12 amino acids. CDR1 is SGHVS and CDR2 is FNYEAQ in the germline V gene. Between the trimmed V and J ends, which lost 4 bases and 5 bases, there was a span of 5 bases. The chain's CDR3 is CASSSNTGELFF. The CDR3 DNA reads TGTGCCAGCAGCTCAAATACCGGGGAGCTGTTTTTT.

CDR3 in amino acids: CASRTGADEKLFF. CDR3 DNA: TGTGCCAGTCGGACAGGGGCAGATGAAAAACTGTTTTTT. V and J are TRBV19 and TRBJ1-4, with 9 bases fitting TRBD1. V trimming: 8 bases; J trimming: 6 bases; junction bases outside the gene matches: 4. The CDR3 totals 13 residues. CDR1 LNHDA and CDR2 SQIVND come from the germline V gene (reference sequence).

V usage is TRBV29-1 and J usage is TRBJ2-1; a possible D gene is TRBD2 (5 bases). CDR1 and CDR2 (germline): SQVTM, ANQGSEA. This CDR3 spans 12 amino acids. This CDR3 reads CTPFGPTGEQFF. Written as DNA, the CDR3 is TGCACCCCGTTTGGACCCACGGGGGAGCAGTTCTTC.